This TCR beta chain was retrieved from a study of blood T cell repertoires in COVID-19. Libraries were prepared by immunoSEQ multiplex PCR; TCRdb keeps only in-frame clonotypes and omits some of them. This sample has approximately 200,000 clones, with approximately 90% found just once. The sample consisted of peripheral blood. Receptors originate from a woman aged 25 to 39 with active or convalescent COVID-19.

The table lists this clone with a count of one. This sample includes further DNA sequences coding for the same CDR3. The chain carries TRBV5-1 and TRBJ1-5; D remains unclear. Between the trimmed V and J ends, which lost 2 bases and 5 bases, there was a span of 8 bases. The CDR3 contains 13 residues. Germline CDR1 is SGHRS and CDR2 is YFSETQ. The CDR3 loop reads CASSLSGDQPQHF. The DNA of the CDR3 is TGCGCCAGCAGCTTATCAGGTGATCAGCCCCAGCATTTT.